The following is a T cell receptor beta chain sequence with its context. The source of the sample is a study of shared clonotypes between healthy human individuals. Trimming left V 3 bases short and J 2 bases short, with 7 bases between. This CDR3 is built from 13 residues. Germline assignment: CDR1 KGHSH and CDR2 LQKENI. Each subset's genomic DNA was shared equally among a number of immunoSEQ plates. Methods used by the authors: ImmunoSEQ supplied junction-only sequences lacking quality scores, so filtering was different. Using immunoSEQ multiplex PCR, the repertoire was profiled, and TCRdb retains in-frame clones only, with some absent. V and J calls and clone size are those listed in that table; D and trimming were worked out from the DNA. The sample comprises under 2.5 million clones, 85% to 95% of which are singletons, and around 0.35% rests with the top ten.

The TCR sequence derives from a man aged 18 to 29 in good health. Some clones in this sample may be carry-over from other donors' samples. The chain is built from TRBV18 and TRBJ1-2; D is undetermined. Sequencing input: naive CD4+ T cells from PBMCs. Specified subset: CD45RA+ positively selected. The CDR3 nucleotides are TGTGCCAGCTCACCTTCGGACAACTATGGCTACACCTTC. Translating it yields CASSPSDNYGYTF.